In this sample, the clone carrying this T cell receptor beta chain turned up many times. As yet, its antigen is unknown. Germline CDR1 is SQVTM and CDR2 is ANQGSEA. Unmatched junction bases numbered 10, after V lost 4 bases and J lost 4 bases. The CDR3 spans 17 residues. It was by quantitative 5'-RACE with molecular barcodes that TCR beta libraries were made. From the 5' RACE reads, TCRdb called clonotypes with MiXCR, one entry per CDR3 protein. This sample yields some 400,000 distinct CDR3 sequences, of which under 25% are seen a single time; about 16% belongs to the top ten. These data are taken from a study of CD8 T cells in ankylosing spondylitis. Notes on the study in general: The study identified a TCR beta motif of several highly homologous variants that appeared characteristic of ankylosing spondylitis blood. Significant enrichment of disease-linked clones was reported in matched ankylosing spondylitis synovial fluid.

This sequence was found in a male donor with ankylosing spondylitis. Material for sequencing was blood, either unsorted or a sorted T cell fraction (not recorded which). The gene calls are TRBV29-1 and TRBJ2-1, with 13 bases fitting TRBD2. CDR3 in amino acids: CSVGGTSGIGAYNEQFF. CDR3 nucleotide sequence: TGCAGCGTTGGTGGGACTAGCGGGATTGGGGCTTACAATGAGCAGTTCTTC.